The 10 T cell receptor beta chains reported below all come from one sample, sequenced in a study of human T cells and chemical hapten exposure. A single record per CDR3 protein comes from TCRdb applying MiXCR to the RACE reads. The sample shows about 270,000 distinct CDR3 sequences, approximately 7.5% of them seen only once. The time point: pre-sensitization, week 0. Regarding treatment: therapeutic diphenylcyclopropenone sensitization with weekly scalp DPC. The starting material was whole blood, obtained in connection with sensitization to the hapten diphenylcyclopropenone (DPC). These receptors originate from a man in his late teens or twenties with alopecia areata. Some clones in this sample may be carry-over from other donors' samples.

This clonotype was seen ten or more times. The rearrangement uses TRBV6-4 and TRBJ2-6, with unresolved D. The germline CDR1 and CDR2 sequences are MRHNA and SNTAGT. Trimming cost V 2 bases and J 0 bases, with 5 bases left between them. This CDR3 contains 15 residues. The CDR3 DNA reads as TGTGCCAGCAGTGACGACAACTCTGGGGCCAACGTCCTGACTTTC. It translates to CASSDDNSGANVLTF.

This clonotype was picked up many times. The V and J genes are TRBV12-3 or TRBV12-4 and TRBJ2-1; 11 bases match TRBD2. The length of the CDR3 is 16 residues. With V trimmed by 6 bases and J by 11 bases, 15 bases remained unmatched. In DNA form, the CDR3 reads TGTGCCAGCAGCTCGCCGACCCGGACTAGCGGGTTTCAGCAGTTCTTC. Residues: CASSSPTRTSGFQQFF.

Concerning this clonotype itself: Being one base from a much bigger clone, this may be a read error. The CDR3 coding sequence is TGTGCCAGCAGGGGGGGACCCTACAATGAGCAGTTCTTC. It specifies CASRGGPYNEQFF. V gene TRBV2 combines with J gene TRBJ2-1, with a weak D call TRBD2 (6 bases). V was pared by 6 bases and J by 2 bases, with 8 bases between. Germline V gene lookup returns CDR1 SNHLY and CDR2 FYNNEI. This CDR3 is built from 13 residues.

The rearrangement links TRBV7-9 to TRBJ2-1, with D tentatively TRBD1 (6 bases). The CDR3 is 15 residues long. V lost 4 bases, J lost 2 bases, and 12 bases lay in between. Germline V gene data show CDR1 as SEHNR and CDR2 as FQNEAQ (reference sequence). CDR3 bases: TGTGCCAGCAGCTCCACCGGGACAACCTACAATGAGCAGTTCTTC. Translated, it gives CASSSTGTTYNEQFF. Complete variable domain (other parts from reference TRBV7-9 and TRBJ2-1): DTGVSQNPRHKITKRGQNVTFRCDPISEHNRLYWYRQTLGQGPEFLTYFQNEAQLEKSRLLSDRFSAERPKGSFSTLEIQRTEQGDSAMYLCASSSTGTTYNEQFFGPGTRLTVL.

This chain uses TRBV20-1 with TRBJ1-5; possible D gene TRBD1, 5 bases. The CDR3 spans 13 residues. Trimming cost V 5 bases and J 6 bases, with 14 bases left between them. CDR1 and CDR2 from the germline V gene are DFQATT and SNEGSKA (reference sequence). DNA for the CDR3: TGCAGTGCTGCCTTGTGGGACGGTCAGCCCCAGCATTTT. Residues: CSAALWDGQPQHF.

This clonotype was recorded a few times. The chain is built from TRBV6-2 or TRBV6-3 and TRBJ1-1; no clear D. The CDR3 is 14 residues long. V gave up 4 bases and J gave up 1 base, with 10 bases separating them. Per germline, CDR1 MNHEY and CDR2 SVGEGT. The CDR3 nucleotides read TGTGCCAGCAGTTGGGTGCGGGAGAACACTGAAGCTTTCTTT. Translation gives CASSWVRENTEAFF.

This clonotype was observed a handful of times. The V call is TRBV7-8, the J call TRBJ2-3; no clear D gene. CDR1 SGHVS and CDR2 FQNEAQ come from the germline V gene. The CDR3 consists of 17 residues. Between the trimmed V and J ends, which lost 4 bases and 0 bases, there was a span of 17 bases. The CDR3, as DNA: TGTGCCAGCAGCTCCCCCGCCTGGACGGTCAGCACAGATACGCAGTATTTT. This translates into CASSSPAWTVSTDTQYF.

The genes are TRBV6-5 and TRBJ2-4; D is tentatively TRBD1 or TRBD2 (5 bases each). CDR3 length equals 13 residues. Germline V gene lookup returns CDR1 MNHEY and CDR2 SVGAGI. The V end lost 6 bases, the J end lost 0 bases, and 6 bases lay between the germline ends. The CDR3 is CASRGTAKNIQYF. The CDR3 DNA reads TGTGCCAGCAGGGGGACAGCCAAAAACATTCAGTACTTC.

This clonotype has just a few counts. For the CDR3, the DNA is TGTGCCAGCAGTGACTCAGGAAATGAAAAACTGTTTTTT. Translated, it gives CASSDSGNEKLFF. The chain couples TRBV2 to TRBJ1-4; D ambiguous. Germline CDR1 and CDR2: SNHLY and FYNNEI. Trimming removed 3 bases from V and 5 bases from J, with 7 bases in between. The CDR3 covers 13 residues.

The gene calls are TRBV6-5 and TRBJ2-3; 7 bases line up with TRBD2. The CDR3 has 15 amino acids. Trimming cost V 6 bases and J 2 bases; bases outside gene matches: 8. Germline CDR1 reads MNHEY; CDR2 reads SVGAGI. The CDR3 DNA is TGTGCCAGCAGCCCCACTAGCGCCGTCACAGATACGCAGTATTTT. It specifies CASSPTSAVTDTQYF.